The 16 T cell receptor beta chains reported below all come from one sample, sequenced in a study of T-cell reconstitution after alpha-beta-depleted transplantation in children. Unique molecular identifiers were used to barcode this TCRbeta library. TCRdb reprocessed the PCR reads via MiXCR and lists one record per CDR3 protein. The sample lists a few hundred thousand distinct CDR3 sequences, around an eighth occurring once. This specimen consisted of PBMCs from the stem cell graft donor, obtained from the stem cell graft. Receptor source: a human donor who donated a stem cell graft to a child with combined immunodeficiency.

V usage is TRBV3-1 and J usage is TRBJ2-2; 10 bases align to TRBD1. CDR1 is LGHDT and CDR2 is YNNKEL in the germline V gene (reference sequence). Unmatched junction bases numbered 9, after V lost 2 bases and J lost 0 bases. This CDR3 contains 19 residues. The CDR3 sequence is CASSQILRQGAANTGELFF. The CDR3 DNA reads as TGTGCCAGCAGCCAAATACTTAGACAGGGGGCGGCGAACACCGGGGAGCTGTTTTTT.

This clonotype was observed many times. This chain uses TRBV29-1 with TRBJ2-2, with D perhaps TRBD2 (6 bases). The CDR3 consists of 13 residues. Germline CDR1 and CDR2: SQVTM and ANQGSEA. Trimming removed 7 bases at V and 1 base at J, with 10 bases between. The CDR3 coding sequence is TGCAGCGGGAAGGGAGGGAACACCGGGGAGCTGTTTTTT. The encoded protein is CSGKGGNTGELFF.

The rearrangement uses TRBV6-2 or TRBV6-3 and TRBJ2-7, with TRBD2 identical over 7 bases. Germline V lookup: CDR1 MNHEY, CDR2 SVGEGT. V lost 2 bases to trimming and J lost 5 bases; unmatched junction nucleotides: 15. This CDR3 is built from 17 residues. The CDR3 DNA reads TGTGCCAGCAGTTACGCAAACCCAAGCGGGGCCTTCCACGAGCAGTACTTC. It translates to CASSYANPSGAFHEQYF.

The chain uses TRBV12-3 or TRBV12-4 and TRBJ2-7; TRBD2 matches at 10 bases. This CDR3 comprises 15 residues. V shed 6 bases, J shed 4 bases, and the junction held 9 bases outside the gene matches. CDR3 coding DNA: TGTGCCAGCAGGTCTACTAGCGGGAAGAGGTACGAGCAGTACTTC. Amino acids: CASRSTSGKRYEQYF.

This clonotype was seen at least ten times. CDR3 protein: CASSSPRSGSSYNEQFF. Written as DNA, the CDR3 is TGTGCCAGCAGTTCTCCCCGAAGCGGTAGCTCCTACAATGAGCAGTTCTTC. The chain is built from TRBV27 and TRBJ2-1, with D perhaps TRBD2 (5 bases). This CDR3 region has 17 residues. Germline V CDR1 and CDR2: MNHEY, SMNVEV (reference sequence). V lost 4 bases and J 0 bases, leaving 16 bases between the germline ends.

Ten or more counts support this clonotype. The chain joins TRBV20-1 to TRBJ2-2, with 9 bases fitting TRBD1. CDR3 length equals 18 residues. From germline, CDR1 is DFQATT and CDR2 SNEGSKA (reference sequence). J was trimmed by 4 bases and V by 3 bases; bases with no gene match: 15. In DNA form, the CDR3 reads TGCAGTGCTAGTCGGGACAGGGAGCCAGCTCCCTTCACCGGGGAGCTGTTTTTT. Encoded protein: CSASRDREPAPFTGELFF.

This clonotype was detected a few times. The V call is TRBV10-1, the J call TRBJ2-7; the D call may be TRBD1 or TRBD2 (5 bases each). The CDR3 covers 12 residues. Trimming removed 9 bases at V and 3 bases at J, with 12 bases between. From germline, CDR1 is WNHNN and CDR2 SYGVQD (reference sequence). The CDR3, as DNA: TGCGCCAGTCCGGGACGGAACTACGAGCAGTACTTC. Protein sequence: CASPGRNYEQYF.

The table lists this clonotype with a few counts. This chain connects TRBV6-2 or TRBV6-3 to TRBJ2-1; no definite D call. CDR1 is MNHEY, CDR2 SVGEGT, per germline. V was cut by 8 bases and J by 7 bases, with 15 bases left in between. There are 13 residues in the CDR3. The CDR3 spells CASGREVLNEQFF. Written as DNA, the CDR3 is TGTGCCAGCGGCCGAGAAGTCTTGAATGAGCAGTTCTTC.

The rearrangement joins TRBV20-1 to TRBJ2-5; D might be TRBD2 (5 bases). Deletions cut 7 bases from V and 5 bases from J, with 17 bases between. Germline CDR1 and CDR2: DFQATT and SNEGSKA (reference sequence). This CDR3 comprises 13 residues. The CDR3 DNA reads TGCAGTGTCGCAGGCCTATCGGGGGAGACCCAGTACTTC. It specifies CSVAGLSGETQYF.

This clonotype was seen more than once but under ten times. The genes are TRBV28 and TRBJ2-7, with a tentative D call TRBD1 (5 bases). Trimming pared 8 bases from V and 0 bases from J, leaving 8 bases between. Germline V gene data show CDR1 as MDHEN and CDR2 as SYDVKM. This CDR3 has 12 residues. In DNA, the CDR3 is TGTGCCAGCGGTGACAGCTCCTACGAGCAGTACTTC. It translates to CASGDSSYEQYF.

Regarding this clonotype: A single base separates this from a much larger clone, so it may be a read error. The chain joins TRBV7-2 to TRBJ2-7; 8 bases map to TRBD2. Germline-derived CDR1 and CDR2 are SGHTA and FQGNSA. The CDR3 is 13 amino acids. For the CDR3, the DNA is TGTGCCAGCAGCTTAGGACTAGCGAACGAGCATTACTTC. The encoded protein is CASSLGLANEHYF.

This clonotype was recorded a few times. The chain recombines TRBV28 with TRBJ2-4; D call uncertain. The CDR3 totals 14 residues. The V end was cut by 9 bases, the J end by 0 bases, with 12 bases between. In germline, CDR1 is MDHEN, CDR2 SYDVKM. The CDR3 sequence: CASRLTLAKNIQYF. The CDR3 region has the DNA TGTGCCAGTCGCCTGACTTTAGCCAAAAACATTCAGTACTTC.

This chain connects TRBV7-8 to TRBJ2-3; the match to TRBD2 covers 9 bases. The CDR3 loop spans 16 amino acids. Germline values: CDR1 SGHVS, CDR2 FQNEAQ. Trimming cost V 5 bases and J 2 bases; bases outside gene matches: 8. The CDR3 sequence is CASSDLLAGLTDTQYF. The DNA of the CDR3 is TGTGCCAGCAGCGACCTCCTAGCGGGGCTCACAGATACGCAGTATTTT.

This clonotype was detected only a few times. The chain links TRBV12-3 or TRBV12-4 to TRBJ1-1, with 8 bases matching TRBD1. J was trimmed by 3 bases and V by 4 bases; bases with no gene match: 1. This CDR3 is 13 amino acids long. The CDR3 sequence: CASSSRGHTEAFF. Written as DNA, the CDR3 is TGTGCCAGCAGTTCCAGGGGGCACACTGAAGCTTTCTTT.

This clonotype was found many times. The chain recombines TRBV5-5 with TRBJ2-7; D ambiguous. The CDR3 loop spans 14 amino acids. The V end was cut by 2 bases, the J end by 3 bases, with 12 bases between. CDR1 SGHKS and CDR2 YYEKEE come from the germline V gene (reference sequence). For the CDR3, the DNA is TGTGCCAGCAGCTTCCGGAATTCAGACTACGAGCAGTACTTC. Translating gives CASSFRNSDYEQYF.

V usage is TRBV2 and J usage is TRBJ1-2; D gene unclear. The V end lost 9 bases, the J end lost 2 bases, and 10 bases lay between the germline ends. The CDR3 covers 12 residues. Germline-derived CDR1 and CDR2 are SNHLY and FYNNEI. The CDR3 DNA follows: TGTGCCAGGGAGGAGGGAAACTATGGCTACACCTTC. It translates to CAREEGNYGYTF.